Listed below are T cell receptor beta chains from one sample, sequenced in a study of T cells in Graves' hyperthyroidism and ophthalmopathy. In TCRdb, the multiplex PCR reads were re-called with MiXCR into one record per CDR3 protein. The sample holds roughly 500,000 distinct CDR3 sequences, approximately 48% seen once. The sequenced sample consisted of peripheral blood or thyroid tissue (not recorded which). The receptors originated from an adult woman with Graves' disease, either hyperthyroidism or ophthalmopathy (not recorded which). Both conserved end residues are part of each CDR3. Fields, in order: clone size, V gene, J gene, D gene, CDR3 protein, CDR3 DNA. D genes are given only for firm matches. Size values are once, few and many counts, or a class for expanded clones, and some rows have none.

-	TRBV10-3	TRBJ2-3	-	CAISARGSTDTQYF	TGTGCCATCAGTGCCAGGGGTAGCACAGATACGCAGTATTTT
many	TRBV10-2	TRBJ2-7	-	CASSESGYSYEQYF	TGCGCCAGCAGTGAGTCAGGGTATTCCTACGAGCAGTACTTC
-	TRBV14	TRBJ1-2	-	CASSQDMREYGYTF	TGTGCCAGCAGCCAAGATATGAGGGAGTATGGCTACACCTTC
-	TRBV11-2	TRBJ2-3	-	CASSSADATQYF	TGTGCCAGCAGCTCCGCCGATGCTACGCAGTATTTT
few	TRBV7-2	TRBJ2-3	-	CASSLVLRTDTQYF	TGTGCCAGCAGCTTAGTTTTACGCACAGATACGCAGTATTTT
-	TRBV10-2	TRBJ1-5	-	CASSENRNNQPQHF	TGTGCCAGCAGTGAAAATCGGAACAATCAGCCCCAGCATTTT
many	TRBV7-9	TRBJ2-5	-	CASSLEELQTQYF	TGTGCCAGCAGCTTAGAGGAACTTCAGACCCAGTACTTC
-	TRBV9	TRBJ1-6	-	CASSVGFRSPLHF	TGTGCCAGCAGCGTCGGTTTTCGTTCACCCCTCCACTTT
-	TRBV29-1	TRBJ1-4	-	CSVDAGAQLFF	TGCAGCGTTGATGCGGGGGCGCAACTGTTTTTT
few	TRBV15	TRBJ1-4	-	CATARVGESTNEKLFF	TGTGCCACCGCGAGGGTTGGGGAGTCGACTAATGAAAAACTGTTTTTT
many	TRBV5-1	TRBJ2-7	-	CASSLEYGRSIYEQYF	TGCGCCAGCAGCTTGGAATACGGGAGAAGTATCTACGAGCAGTACTTC
-	TRBV20-1	TRBJ1-6	-	CSASGDSPLHF	TGCAGTGCTAGCGGGGATTCACCCCTCCACTTT
-	TRBV6-1	TRBJ2-7	TRBD1	CASSEEGQGAVEQYF	TGTGCCAGCAGTGAAGAGGGACAGGGGGCTGTCGAGCAGTACTTC
few	TRBV15	TRBJ1-3	TRBD1	CATSRIRDRFITGNTIYF	TGTGCCACCAGCAGAATCCGGGACAGGTTTATTACTGGAAACACCATATATTTT
many	TRBV20-1	TRBJ1-2	-	CSARQSYGYTF	TGCAGTGCTAGACAGAGCTATGGCTACACCTTC
many	TRBV20-1	TRBJ2-7	-	CSAMDFYEQYF	TGCAGTGCTATGGACTTCTACGAGCAGTACTTC
-	TRBV25-1	TRBJ2-3	-	CASSESRLVPDTQYF	TGTGCCAGCAGTGAATCCCGGCTAGTTCCAGATACGCAGTATTTT
-	TRBV19	TRBJ1-6	-	CASSPRESSYNSPLHF	TGTGCCAGTAGTCCGCGGGAGAGCTCCTATAATTCACCCCTCCACTTT
many	TRBV20-1	TRBJ1-1	TRBD1	CSARPTGKNTEAFF	TGCAGTGCTAGACCGACAGGGAAGAACACTGAAGCTTTCTTT
-	TRBV20-1	TRBJ2-7	-	CSAYTRDEEQYF	TGCAGTGCTTATACCCGGGACGAGGAGCAGTACTTC
many	TRBV5-1	TRBJ1-1	-	CASSLAGGYSLASEAFF	TGCGCCAGCAGCTTGGCCGGAGGTTACAGTTTGGCGAGTGAAGCTTTCTTT
few	TRBV28	TRBJ1-2	-	CASSPPGEPLGYTF	TGTGCCAGCAGTCCCCCAGGGGAACCCCTGGGCTACACCTTC
few	TRBV7-2	TRBJ1-4	-	CASSRDNTNEKLFF	TGTGCCAGCAGCCGGGACAACACTAATGAAAAACTGTTTTTT
many	TRBV7-6	TRBJ2-7	TRBD2	CASSLVAVDPLAGAYEQYF	TGTGCCAGCAGCTTAGTAGCCGTCGATCCACTAGCGGGAGCTTACGAGCAGTACTTC
-	TRBV7-9	TRBJ2-5	TRBD2	CASSSGLAGILQETQYF	TGCGCCAGCAGCTCGGGACTAGCGGGGATACTTCAAGAGACCCAGTACTTC
-	TRBV2	TRBJ2-7	TRBD2	CASAAGGNGELYF	TGTGCCAGTGCAGCGGGAGGTAACGGGGAGCTGTACTTC
-	TRBV28	TRBJ2-2	-	CASSPRGDTGELFF	TGTGCCAGCTCACCACGAGGGGACACCGGGGAGCTGTTTTTT
-	TRBV7-6	TRBJ2-7	TRBD1	CASSPPGTAYEQYF	TGTGCCAGCAGCCCACCAGGGACAGCCTACGAGCAGTACTTC